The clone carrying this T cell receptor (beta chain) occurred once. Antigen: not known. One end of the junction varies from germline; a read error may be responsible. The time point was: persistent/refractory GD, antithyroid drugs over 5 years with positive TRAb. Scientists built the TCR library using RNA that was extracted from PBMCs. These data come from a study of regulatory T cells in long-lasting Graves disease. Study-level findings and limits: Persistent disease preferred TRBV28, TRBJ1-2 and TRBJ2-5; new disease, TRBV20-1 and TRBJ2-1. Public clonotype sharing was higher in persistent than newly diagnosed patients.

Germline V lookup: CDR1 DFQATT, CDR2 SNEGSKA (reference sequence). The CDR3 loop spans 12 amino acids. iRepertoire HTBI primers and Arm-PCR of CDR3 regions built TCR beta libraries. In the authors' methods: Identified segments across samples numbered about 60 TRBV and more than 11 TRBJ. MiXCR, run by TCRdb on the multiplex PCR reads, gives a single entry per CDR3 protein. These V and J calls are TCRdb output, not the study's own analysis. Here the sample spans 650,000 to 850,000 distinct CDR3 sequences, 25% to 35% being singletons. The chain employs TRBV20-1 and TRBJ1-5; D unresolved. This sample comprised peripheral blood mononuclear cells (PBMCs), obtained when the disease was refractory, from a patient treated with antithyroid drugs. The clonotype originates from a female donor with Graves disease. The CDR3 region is CSARGSSQPQHF. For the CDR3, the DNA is TGCAGTGCTAGGGGCAGCAGTCAGCCCCAGCATTTT.